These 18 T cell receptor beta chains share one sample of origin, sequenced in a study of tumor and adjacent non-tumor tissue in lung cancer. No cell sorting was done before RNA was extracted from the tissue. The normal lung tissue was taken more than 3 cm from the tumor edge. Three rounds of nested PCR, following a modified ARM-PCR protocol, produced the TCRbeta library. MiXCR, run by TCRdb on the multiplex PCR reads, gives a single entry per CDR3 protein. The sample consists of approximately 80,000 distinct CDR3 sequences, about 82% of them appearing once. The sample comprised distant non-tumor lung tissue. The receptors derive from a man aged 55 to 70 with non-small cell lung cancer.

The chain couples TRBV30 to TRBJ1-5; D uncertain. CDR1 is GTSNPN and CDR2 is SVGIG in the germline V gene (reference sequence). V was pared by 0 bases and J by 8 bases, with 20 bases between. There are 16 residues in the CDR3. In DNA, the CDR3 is TGTGCCTGGAGTGTACGTACCGGGAGGAGTAATAAGCCCCAGCATTTT. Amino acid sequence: CAWSVRTGRSNKPQHF.

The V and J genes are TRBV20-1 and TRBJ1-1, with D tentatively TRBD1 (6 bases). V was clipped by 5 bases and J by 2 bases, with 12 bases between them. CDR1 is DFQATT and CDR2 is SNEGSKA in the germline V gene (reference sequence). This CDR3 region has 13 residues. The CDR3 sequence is CSALTGNNTEAFF. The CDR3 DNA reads TGCAGTGCTCTTACAGGGAATAACACTGAAGCTTTCTTT.

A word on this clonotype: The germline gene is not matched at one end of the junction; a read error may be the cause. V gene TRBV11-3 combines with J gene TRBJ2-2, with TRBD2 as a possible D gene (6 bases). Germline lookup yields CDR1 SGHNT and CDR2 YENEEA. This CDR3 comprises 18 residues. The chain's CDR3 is CASSSRGEGGYRAGEPFF. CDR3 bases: TGTGCCAGCAGCTCCCGGGGTGAGGGAGGATACAGAGCCGGGGAGCCGTTTTTT.

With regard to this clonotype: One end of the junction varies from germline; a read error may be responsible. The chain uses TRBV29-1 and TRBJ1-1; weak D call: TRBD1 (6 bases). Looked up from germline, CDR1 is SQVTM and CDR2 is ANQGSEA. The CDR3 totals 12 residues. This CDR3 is CSTQEGEAEALF. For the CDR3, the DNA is TGCAGCACCCAAGAGGGGGAAGCTGAAGCTCTCTTT.

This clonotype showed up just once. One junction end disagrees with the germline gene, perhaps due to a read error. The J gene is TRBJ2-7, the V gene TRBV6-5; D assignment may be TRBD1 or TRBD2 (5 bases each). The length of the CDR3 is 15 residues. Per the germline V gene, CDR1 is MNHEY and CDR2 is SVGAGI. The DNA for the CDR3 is TGTGCCAGTGGCAATGGGGGAGTCACTCGCCACGAACAGTACTTC. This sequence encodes CASGNGGVTRHEQYF.

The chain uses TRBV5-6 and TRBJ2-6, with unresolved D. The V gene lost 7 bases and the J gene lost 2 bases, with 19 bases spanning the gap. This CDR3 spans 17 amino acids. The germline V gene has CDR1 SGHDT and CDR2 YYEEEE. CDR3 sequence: CASGPFRRITGANVLTF. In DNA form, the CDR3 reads TGTGCCAGCGGCCCTTTTAGACGTATCACTGGGGCCAACGTCCTGACTTTC.

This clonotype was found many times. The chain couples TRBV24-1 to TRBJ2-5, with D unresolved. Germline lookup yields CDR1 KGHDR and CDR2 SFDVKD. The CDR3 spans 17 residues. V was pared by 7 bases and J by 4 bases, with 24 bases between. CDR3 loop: CATSETAPQRRGETQYF. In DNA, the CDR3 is TGTGCCACCAGCGAGACTGCGCCTCAAAGGAGAGGAGAGACCCAGTACTTC.

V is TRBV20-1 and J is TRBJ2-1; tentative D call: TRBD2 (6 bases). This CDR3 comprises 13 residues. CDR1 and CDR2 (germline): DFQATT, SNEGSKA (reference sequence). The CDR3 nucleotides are TGCATTGCCCCCCCTGGGGGACTGGATGAGCAGTTCTTC. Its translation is CIAPPGGLDEQFF.

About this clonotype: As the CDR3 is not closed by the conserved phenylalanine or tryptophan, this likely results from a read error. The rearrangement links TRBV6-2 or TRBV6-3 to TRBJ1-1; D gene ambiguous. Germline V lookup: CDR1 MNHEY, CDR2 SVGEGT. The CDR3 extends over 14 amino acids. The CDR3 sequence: CTSRYPYGDTEAFL. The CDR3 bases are TGTACCAGCAGATATCCCTACGGGGACACTGAAGCTTTCCTT.

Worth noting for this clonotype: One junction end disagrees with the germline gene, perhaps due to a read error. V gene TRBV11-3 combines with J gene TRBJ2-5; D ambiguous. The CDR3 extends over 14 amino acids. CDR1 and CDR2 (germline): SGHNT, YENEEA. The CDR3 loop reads CASSLVLGQETQYF. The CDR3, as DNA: TGTGCCAGCAGCTTAGTACTGGGCCAAGAAACCCAGTACTTC.

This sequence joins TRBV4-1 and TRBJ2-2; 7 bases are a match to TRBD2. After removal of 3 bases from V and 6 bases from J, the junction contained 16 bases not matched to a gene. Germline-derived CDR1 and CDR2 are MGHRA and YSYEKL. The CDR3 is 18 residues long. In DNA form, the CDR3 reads TGCGCCAGCAGCCACCCCCGAAGGGGAGGGAGGGGCGCCGGGGAGCTGTTTTTT. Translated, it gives CASSHPRRGGRGAGELFF.

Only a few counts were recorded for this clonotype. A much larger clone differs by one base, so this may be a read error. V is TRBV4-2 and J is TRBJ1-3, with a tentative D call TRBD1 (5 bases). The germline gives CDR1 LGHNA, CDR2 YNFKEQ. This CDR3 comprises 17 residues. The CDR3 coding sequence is TGTGTCAGCTCCCAACGGGAGGGACCGCTATCTGGAAACACCATATATTTT. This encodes CVSSQREGPLSGNTIYF.

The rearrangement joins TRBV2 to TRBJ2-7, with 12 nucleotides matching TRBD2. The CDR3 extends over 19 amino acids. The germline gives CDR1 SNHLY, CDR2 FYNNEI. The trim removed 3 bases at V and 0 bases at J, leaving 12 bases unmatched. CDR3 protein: CASSDKRELAGGPSYEQYF. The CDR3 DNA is TGTGCCAGCAGTGATAAGAGGGAACTAGCGGGGGGTCCCTCCTACGAGCAGTACTTC.

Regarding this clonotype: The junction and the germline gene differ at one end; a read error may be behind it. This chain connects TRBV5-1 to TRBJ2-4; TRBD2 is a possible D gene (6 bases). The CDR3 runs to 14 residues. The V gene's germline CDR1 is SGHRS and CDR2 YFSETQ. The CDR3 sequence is CASTMTSAKSIQYF. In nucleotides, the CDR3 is TGCGCTAGCACCATGACTAGTGCCAAAAGCATTCAATACTTC.

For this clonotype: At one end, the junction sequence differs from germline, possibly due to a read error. This chain's CDR3 is CASRSGLLIPGANVLAF. In nucleotides, the CDR3 is TGTGCCAGCAGATCGGGACTCCTTATCCCTGGGGCCAACGTCCTGGCTTTC. V and J are TRBV12-3 or TRBV12-4 and TRBJ2-6; maybe TRBD2 (6 bases). The CDR3 sequence is 17 residues long.

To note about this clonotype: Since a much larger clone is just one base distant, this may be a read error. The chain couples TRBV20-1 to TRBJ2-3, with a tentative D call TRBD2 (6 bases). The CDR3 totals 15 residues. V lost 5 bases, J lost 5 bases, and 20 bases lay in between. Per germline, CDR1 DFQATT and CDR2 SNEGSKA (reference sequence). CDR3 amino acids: CSARDGGATKDTQYF. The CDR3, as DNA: TGCAGTGCTCGCGACGGGGGAGCGACCAAAGATACGCAGTATTTT.

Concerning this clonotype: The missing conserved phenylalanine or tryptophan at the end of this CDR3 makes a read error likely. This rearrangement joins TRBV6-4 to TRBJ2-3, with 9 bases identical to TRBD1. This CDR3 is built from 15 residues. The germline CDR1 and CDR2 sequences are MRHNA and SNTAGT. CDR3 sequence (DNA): TGTGTCAGCAGTTTGGGACAGGGCAGTACAGATAAGCAGTATTTA. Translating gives CVSSLGQGSTDKQYL.

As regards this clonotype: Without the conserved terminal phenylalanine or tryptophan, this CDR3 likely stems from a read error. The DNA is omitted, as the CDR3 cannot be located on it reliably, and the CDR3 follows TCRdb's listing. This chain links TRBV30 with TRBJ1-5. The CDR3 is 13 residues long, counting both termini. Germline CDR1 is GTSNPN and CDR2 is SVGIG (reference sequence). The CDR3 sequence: CAWSGRNNQPQHL.